These 20 T cell receptor beta chains originate from one sample sequenced in a study of identifying expanded T cells in peripheral blood (dated by TCRdb to the late 2010s). Libraries were built with the immunoSEQ multiplex PCR assay. TCRdb mirrors the immuneACCESS table, restricted to in-frame sequences. Some clones are absent from its copies; in checked studies, under half trace to an unresolved V gene, and the reason for the others is unknown. This sample has around 90,000 clones in its table, and about 91% of those were observed once. Roughly 4.2% of the sample is taken by the ten largest. Sequencing input: blood. These receptors were collected from a person between 18 and 75 years old in good health.

The chain carries TRBV19 and TRBJ2-7; TRBD1 or TRBD2 may be the D gene (5 bases each). Germline lookup yields CDR1 LNHDA and CDR2 SQIVND (reference sequence). The CDR3 runs 13 residues. V lost 5 bases to trimming and J lost 2 bases, with 10 bases between them. DNA for the CDR3: TGTGCCAGTAGTGGGGGATACACCTACGAGCAGTACTTC. As protein: CASSGGYTYEQYF.

This clone was detected once. The V and J genes are TRBV28 and TRBJ2-7, with D unresolved. Between the trimmed V and J ends, which lost 2 bases and 0 bases, there was a span of 5 bases. The CDR3 is made up of 13 amino acids. Germline values: CDR1 MDHEN, CDR2 SYDVKM. The CDR3 reads CASSLPTSYEQYF. CDR3 nucleotides: TGTGCCAGCAGTTTACCCACCTCCTACGAGCAGTACTTC.

The genes are TRBV7-8 and TRBJ2-3; D is tentatively TRBD1 or TRBD2 (5 bases each). V was pared by 5 bases and J by 4 bases, with 10 bases between. Germline V gives CDR1 SGHVS, CDR2 FQNEAQ. The CDR3 runs 13 residues. The CDR3 nucleotides are TGTGCCAGCAGCCGAGGGACGGCAGATACGCAGTATTTT. Protein: CASSRGTADTQYF.

This chain uses TRBV7-3 with TRBJ2-5; 14 positions match TRBD2. CDR3 length: 17 amino acids. Losses at the gene ends were 2 bases for V and 5 bases for J; bases not matched to a gene: 7. In germline, CDR1 is SGHTA, CDR2 FQGTGA. This CDR3 is CASSLGTSGSLWETQYF. The CDR3 nucleotides read TGTGCCAGCAGCTTAGGGACTAGCGGGAGTCTATGGGAGACCCAGTACTTC.

The chain is built from TRBV6-4 and TRBJ2-6; a weak D match, TRBD1 (5 bases). The germline V and J ends were trimmed by 0 bases and 3 bases, with 6 bases remaining between them. The CDR3 totals 15 residues. Germline-derived CDR1 and CDR2 are MRHNA and SNTAGT. CDR3 nucleotides: TGTGCCAGCAGTGACTCGCAGGGTGGGGCCAACGTCCTGACTTTC. Amino acids: CASSDSQGGANVLTF.

The chain couples TRBV5-8 to TRBJ1-4, with a possible D match to TRBD1 (5 bases). Trimming removed 3 bases from V and 8 bases from J, with 17 bases in between. Germline V gene sequence: CDR1 SGHTS, CDR2 YDEGEE. CDR3 size: 15 residues. Here the CDR3 reads CASSSGEGWNEKLFF. CDR3 coding DNA: TGTGCCAGCAGCTCGGGGGAGGGATGGAACGAAAAACTGTTTTTT.

The chain uses TRBV5-5 and TRBJ1-4, with D tentatively TRBD1 (5 bases). The CDR3 has 14 residues. V was pared by 2 bases and J by 4 bases, with 9 bases between. The germline V gene encodes CDR1 SGHKS and CDR2 YYEKEE (reference sequence). The CDR3 reads CASSFGTVNEKLFF. CDR3 bases: TGTGCCAGCAGCTTCGGGACGGTTAATGAAAAACTGTTTTTT.

J is TRBJ1-6 and V is TRBV4-1, with D hard to call. CDR1 and CDR2 from the germline V gene are MGHRA and YSYEKL. V dropped 0 bases and J dropped 7 bases, with 13 bases sitting between them. This CDR3 comprises 16 residues. CDR3 loop: CASSQETQFVNSPLHF. In DNA form, the CDR3 reads TGCGCCAGCAGCCAAGAAACTCAGTTTGTGAATTCACCCCTCCACTTT.

This chain connects TRBV28 to TRBJ2-7; D might be TRBD1 (6 bases). Trimming took 5 bases from V and 4 from J, leaving 9 bases between them. The CDR3 loop spans 12 amino acids. Germline-derived CDR1 and CDR2 are MDHEN and SYDVKM. CDR3 sequence reads: CASSKQGYEQYF. The CDR3 DNA reads TGTGCCAGCAGTAAACAGGGTTACGAGCAGTACTTC.

The J gene is TRBJ2-5, the V gene TRBV30, with D possibly called TRBD1 or TRBD2 (5 bases each). Germline-derived CDR1 and CDR2 are GTSNPN and SVGIG (reference sequence). V was clipped by 3 bases and J by 5 bases, with 16 bases between them. This CDR3 is built from 14 residues. The CDR3 nucleotides are TGTGCCTGGAGCTCGAAGGGGAGTTGGGAGACCCAGTACTTC. Amino acids: CAWSSKGSWETQYF.

The chain has TRBV25-1 and TRBJ1-1; D ambiguous. Trimming removed 1 base at V and 8 bases at J, with 17 bases between. This CDR3 is 15 amino acids long. Looked up from germline, CDR1 is MGHDK and CDR2 is SYGVNS. CDR3 amino acids: CASSEFAGGLGEAFF. In DNA form, the CDR3 reads TGTGCCAGCAGTGAATTTGCAGGAGGACTTGGGGAAGCTTTCTTT. Drawing the rest from reference TRBV25-1 and TRBJ1-1, the complete variable domain is EADIYQTPRYLVIGTGKKITLECSQTMGHDKMYWYQQDPGMELHLIHYSYGVNSTEKGDLSSESTVSRIRTEHFPLTLESARPSHTSQYLCASSEFAGGLGEAFFGQGTRLTVV.

The chain has TRBV9 and TRBJ2-5, with D hard to call. The J call may be wrong; the DNA end is better matched by TRBJ2-7. The CDR3 extends over 15 amino acids. Germline CDR1 reads SGDLS; CDR2 reads YYNGEE. The CDR3: CASSVGPESSYEQYF. CDR3 coding DNA: TGTGCCAGCAGCGTGGGTCCGGAGAGCTCCTACGAGCAGTACTTC.

CDR3 loop: CASSKGVWDTQYF. The CDR3 bases are TGTGCCAGTAGTAAAGGGGTCTGGGATACGCAGTATTTT. The V and J genes are TRBV19 and TRBJ2-3; possibly TRBD1 for D (5 bases). V was cut by 4 bases and J by 6 bases, with 11 bases left in between. The CDR3 extends over 13 amino acids. Germline CDR1 is LNHDA and CDR2 is SQIVND (reference sequence).

V is TRBV2 and J is TRBJ1-1, with 10 bases fitting TRBD1. Germline lookup yields CDR1 SNHLY and CDR2 FYNNEI. The length of the CDR3 is 14 residues. Losses at the gene ends were 6 bases for V and 3 bases for J; bases not matched to a gene: 4. The CDR3 protein is CASRADRGYTEAFF. The CDR3 bases are TGTGCCAGCAGGGCGGACAGGGGGTACACTGAAGCTTTCTTT.

The chain carries TRBV7-6 and TRBJ2-2, with D tentatively TRBD2 (6 bases). Trimming took 5 bases from V and 5 from J, leaving 18 bases between them. This CDR3 has 16 residues. Germline V gene sequence: CDR1 SGHVS, CDR2 FNYEAQ. DNA of the CDR3: TGTGCCAGCAGCCGTCCTAATGCGGCGGGGACCGGGGAGCTGTTTTTT. This translates into CASSRPNAAGTGELFF. The full variable domain, completed using reference TRBV7-6 and TRBJ2-2, is GAGVSQSPRYKVTKRGQDVALRCDPISGHVSLYWYRQALGQGPEFLTYFNYEAQQDKSGLPNDRFSAERPEGSISTLTIQRTEQRDSAMYRCASSRPNAAGTGELFFGEGSRLTVL.

V and J are TRBV4-2 and TRBJ2-7, with D unclear. There are 15 residues in the CDR3. CDR1 is LGHNA, CDR2 YNFKEQ, per germline. V shed 1 base and J shed 0 bases, with 10 bases lying between them. The CDR3: CASSQATKSSYEQYF. CDR3 DNA sequence: TGTGCCAGCAGCCAAGCCACTAAAAGCTCCTACGAGCAGTACTTC.

The rearrangement uses TRBV14 and TRBJ2-7; possible D gene TRBD2, 6 bases. CDR3 length: 18 amino acids. Between the trimmed V and J ends, which lost 4 bases and 3 bases, there was a span of 25 bases. Per the germline V gene, CDR1 is SGHDN and CDR2 is FVKESK. CDR3 amino acids: CASSPRWGELSLDYEQYF. The CDR3 bases are TGTGCCAGCAGCCCACGCTGGGGGGAATTAAGCCTCGACTACGAGCAGTACTTC.

The chain couples TRBV9 to TRBJ2-7; TRBD2 is a possible D gene (6 bases). The CDR3 loop spans 14 amino acids. V lost 4 bases and J lost 2, with 13 bases in between. Germline V lookup: CDR1 SGDLS, CDR2 YYNGEE. CDR3 in DNA: TGTGCCAGCAGCCCCGGGGGATCTACCTACGAGCAGTACTTC. Protein: CASSPGGSTYEQYF. Using reference TRBV9 and TRBJ2-7 for the parts outside the CDR3, the full variable domain is DSGVTQTPKHLITATGQRVTLRCSPRSGDLSVYWYQQSLDQGLQFLIQYYNGEERAKGNILERFSAQQFPDLHSELNLSSLELGDSALYFCASSPGGSTYEQYFGPGTRLTVT.

This chain uses TRBV18 with TRBJ2-2, with D unclear. The CDR3 has 16 residues. V lost 0 bases and J 4 bases, leaving 12 bases between the germline ends. The V gene's germline CDR1 is KGHSH and CDR2 LQKENI. CDR3 sequence: CASSPPGGQFTGELFF. In nucleotides, the CDR3 is TGTGCCAGCTCACCACCCGGCGGCCAATTCACCGGGGAGCTGTTTTTT.

This rearrangement joins TRBV4-1 to TRBJ2-1; TRBD2 matches 7 bases. Germline CDR1 and CDR2: MGHRA and YSYEKL. The CDR3 runs 22 residues. V shed 0 bases, J shed 0 bases, and the junction held 20 bases outside the gene matches. The CDR3 spells CASSQEGWKGAGVPNSYNEQFF. For the CDR3, the DNA is TGCGCCAGCAGCCAAGAGGGGTGGAAAGGGGCGGGAGTTCCCAACTCCTACAATGAGCAGTTCTTC.